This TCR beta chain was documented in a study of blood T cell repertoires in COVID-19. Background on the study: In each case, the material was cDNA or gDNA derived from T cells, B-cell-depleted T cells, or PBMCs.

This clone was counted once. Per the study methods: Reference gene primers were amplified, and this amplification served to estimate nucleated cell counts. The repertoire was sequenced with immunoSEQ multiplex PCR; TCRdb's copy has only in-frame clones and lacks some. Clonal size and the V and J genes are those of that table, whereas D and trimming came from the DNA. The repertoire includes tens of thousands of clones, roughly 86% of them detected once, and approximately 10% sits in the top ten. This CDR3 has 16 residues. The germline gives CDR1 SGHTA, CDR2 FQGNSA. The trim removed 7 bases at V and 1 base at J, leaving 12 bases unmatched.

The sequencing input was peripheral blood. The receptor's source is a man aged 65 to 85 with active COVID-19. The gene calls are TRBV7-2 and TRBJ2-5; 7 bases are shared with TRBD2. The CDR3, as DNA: TGTGCCAGCACACCCAGGGCGGGGGAGTTCCAAGAGACCCAGTACTTC. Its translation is CASTPRAGEFQETQYF.